These 5 T cell receptor beta chains were all obtained from the same sample, sequenced in a study of T cells in Graves' hyperthyroidism and ophthalmopathy. Template material for amplifying TCR beta CDR3 regions consisted of RNA transcripts. The study used the HTBI primer set for a first-round RT-PCR of the TCR CDR3. TCRdb redid the calling of the multiplex PCR reads with MiXCR, one entry per CDR3 protein. Here the sample spans some 300,000 distinct CDR3 sequences, roughly 15% being singletons. The sample taken for sequencing was blood. These TCRs come from a woman aged 40 to 50 with Graves' hyperthyroidism.

This clonotype was detected many times. One end of the junction varies from germline; a read error may be responsible. The DNA for the CDR3 is TGTGCCAGCAGTGAACTGCGGACAGGGCGTGATCAGGCCCAGCATTTT. Its protein is CASSELRTGRDQAQHF. The chain couples TRBV6-1 to TRBJ1-5, with 8 bases identical to TRBD1. The CDR3 sequence is 16 residues long. Germline CDR1 reads MNHNS; CDR2 reads SASEGT.

Comment on this clonotype: One end of the junction does not line up with germline, which may come from a read error. This chain links TRBV12-3 or TRBV12-4 with TRBJ1-2; a possible D gene is TRBD1 (6 bases). CDR3 length: 15 residues. This chain's CDR3 is CASSADRRTNYGYIF. The CDR3 coding sequence is TGTGCCAGCAGTGCTGACAGGAGAACTAACTATGGCTACATCTTC.

There are a few counts of this clonotype. The chain has TRBV20-1 and TRBJ2-5, with 10 bases that match TRBD2. Germline loops: CDR1 DFQATT, CDR2 SNEGSKA (reference sequence). The length of the CDR3 is 14 residues. The V gene end was trimmed by 7 bases and the J gene end by 5 bases; junction bases not matched to a gene: 10. The CDR3 DNA is TGCAGTGTGTCGACTAGCGGGTTTTATGAGACCCAGTACTTC. It is translated as CSVSTSGFYETQYF.

This clonotype turned up a few times. The chain uses TRBV19 and TRBJ1-6; D unresolved. The CDR3 length is 14 residues. The V gene lost 4 bases and the J gene lost 10 bases, with 14 bases spanning the gap. Germline CDR1 is LNHDA and CDR2 is SQIVND (reference sequence). The CDR3 region is CASSTRSPVSPLHF. The DNA of the CDR3 is TGTGCCAGTAGTACCCGGTCCCCAGTCTCACCCCTCCACTTT.

This clonotype was seen many times. This chain uses TRBV28 with TRBJ2-1; D call uncertain. CDR1 and CDR2 (germline): MDHEN, SYDVKM. This CDR3 spans 14 amino acids. V was trimmed by 5 bases and J by 6 bases, leaving 14 bases between them. As DNA, the CDR3 is TGTGCCAGCAGTCGGTACGGTAGCCCCAATGAGCAGTTCTTC. It is translated as CASSRYGSPNEQFF.